This TCR beta chain was profiled in a study of spatial heterogeneity in lung cancer. Findings and limits, study-wide: Tracking of tumor mutation counts was seen in expanded intratumoral alpha and beta TCR counts.

TCRdb recomputed calls from the 5' RACE reads with MiXCR, one row per CDR3 protein. This sample yields some 10,000 distinct CDR3 sequences, of which about 6.5% are seen a single time; roughly 6.9% belongs to the top ten. Time point indicated: sample taken at primary tumor resection. Without sorting, whole RNA was sequenced from tumor, nontumor lung or frozen PBMC. This CDR3 region has 13 residues. The V end lost 3 bases, the J end lost 5 bases, and 11 bases lay between the germline ends. CDR1 DFQATT and CDR2 SNEGSKA come from the germline V gene (reference sequence). This clonotype was detected ten times or more. What it binds is unknown.

This TCR was sampled from a female donor with early-stage non-small cell lung cancer. The specimen comprised lung tumor tissue, sampled at surgery. The chain combines TRBV20-1 with TRBJ1-5; perhaps TRBD1 as D (6 bases). DNA of the CDR3: TGCAGTGCTAGTGGGGGGCTTCATCAGCCCCAGCATTTT. It codes for CSASGGLHQPQHF.